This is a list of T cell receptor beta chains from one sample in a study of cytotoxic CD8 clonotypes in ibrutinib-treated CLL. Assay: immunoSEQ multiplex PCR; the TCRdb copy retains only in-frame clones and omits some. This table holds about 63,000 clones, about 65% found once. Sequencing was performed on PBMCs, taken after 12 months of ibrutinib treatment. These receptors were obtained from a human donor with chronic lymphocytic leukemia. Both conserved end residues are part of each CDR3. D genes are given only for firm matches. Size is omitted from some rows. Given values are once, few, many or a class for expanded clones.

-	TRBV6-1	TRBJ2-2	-	CASTRAYGAPGELFF	TGTGCCAGCACGAGGGCCTACGGGGCACCCGGGGAGCTGTTTTTT
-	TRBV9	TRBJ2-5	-	CASSPGPSQETQYF	TGTGCCAGCAGCCCCGGACCGAGCCAAGAGACCCAGTACTTC
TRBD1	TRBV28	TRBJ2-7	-	CASSSPGQGSYEQYF	TGTGCCAGCAGCTCACCGGGACAGGGTTCCTACGAGCAGTACTTC
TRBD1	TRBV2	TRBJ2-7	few	CASEQGAHEQYF	TGTGCCAGCGAGCAGGGGGCTCACGAGCAGTACTTC
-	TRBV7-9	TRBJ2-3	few	CASSLSRRGTDTQYF	TGTGCCAGCAGCCTCTCCCGCCGGGGCACAGATACGCAGTATTTT
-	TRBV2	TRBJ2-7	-	CASSEDKPYEQYF	TGTGCCAGCAGTGAAGACAAACCCTACGAGCAGTACTTC
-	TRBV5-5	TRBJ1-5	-	CASSWDSNQPQHF	TGTGCCAGCAGCTGGGACAGCAATCAGCCCCAGCATTTT
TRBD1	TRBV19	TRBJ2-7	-	CASMDRITYEQYF	TGTGCCAGCATGGACAGGATTACCTACGAGCAGTACTTC
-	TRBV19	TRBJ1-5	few	CASSIAGQPQHF	TGTGCCAGTAGTATAGCAGGACAGCCCCAGCATTTT
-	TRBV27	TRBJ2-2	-	CASSQIPPGYTGELFF	TGTGCCAGCAGTCAAATCCCCCCTGGGTACACCGGGGAGCTGTTTTTT
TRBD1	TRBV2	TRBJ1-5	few	CASSRDRGLGYSNQPQHF	TGTGCCAGCAGTAGGGACAGGGGCCTGGGGTATAGCAATCAGCCCCAGCATTTT
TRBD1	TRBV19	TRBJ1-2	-	CASSAPRDRVSYGYTF	TGTGCCAGTAGTGCCCCACGGGACAGGGTTTCCTATGGCTACACCTTC
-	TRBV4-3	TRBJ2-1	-	CASSQDTDSYNEQFF	TGCGCCAGCAGCCAAGATACGGACTCCTACAATGAGCAGTTCTTC
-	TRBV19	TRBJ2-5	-	CASSTSPAQETQYF	TGTGCCAGTAGTACCTCCCCAGCACAAGAGACCCAGTACTTC
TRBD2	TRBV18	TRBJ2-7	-	CASSRGGDYEQYF	TGTGCCAGCTCCCGCGGGGGAGACTACGAGCAGTACTTC
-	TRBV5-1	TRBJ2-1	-	CASSLVLGNEQFF	TGCGCCAGCAGCTTGGTTTTGGGCAATGAGCAGTTCTTC
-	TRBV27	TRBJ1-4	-	CASRTTGGGSNEKLFF	TGTGCCAGCAGAACAACCGGGGGGGGGTCTAATGAAAAACTGTTTTTT
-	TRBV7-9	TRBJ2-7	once	CASSLSGYEQYF	TGTGCCAGCAGCTTATCCGGCTACGAGCAGTACTTC
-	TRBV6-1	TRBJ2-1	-	CASSVPRSPPYNEQFF	TGTGCCAGCAGTGTCCCGAGGTCCCCTCCATACAATGAGCAGTTCTTC
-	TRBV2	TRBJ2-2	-	CASSEEGAVGELFF	TGTGCCAGCAGTGAGGAGGGGGCCGTCGGGGAGCTGTTTTTT
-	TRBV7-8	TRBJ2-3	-	CASSLGTDTQYF	TGTGCCAGCAGCTTAGGCACAGATACGCAGTATTTT
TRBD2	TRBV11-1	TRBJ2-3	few	CASSSRPVIAGPTDTQYF	TGTGCCAGCAGCTCCAGACCTGTGATAGCGGGTCCCACAGATACGCAGTATTTT
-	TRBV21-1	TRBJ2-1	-	CASSKVEDRGLNEQFF	TGTGCCAGCAGCAAAGTAGAGGACAGGGGCTTAAATGAGCAGTTCTTC